This paragraph reports one T cell receptor beta chain. The method was immunoSEQ multiplex PCR; TCRdb's version includes in-frame clones alone and lacks a portion of them. Among hundreds of thousands of clones, roughly four fifths were seen once, and the ten largest hold around 12%. Germline V gives CDR1 SEHNR, CDR2 FQNEAQ (reference sequence). This CDR3 has 12 amino acids. The V and J ends lost 7 bases and 5 bases respectively, with 8 bases between them. The sample comes from a study of shared clonotypes between healthy human individuals. The origin of this receptor is a woman aged 40-49 years in good health. Some clones in this sample may be carry-over from other donors' samples. Material for sequencing was PBMCs. V gene TRBV7-9 combines with J gene TRBJ1-4; no clear D gene. The chain's CDR3 is CASMDGNEKLFF. DNA of the CDR3: TGTGCCAGCATGGACGGCAATGAAAAACTGTTTTTT.